The 19 T cell receptor beta chains below were found in one sample sequenced in a study of CD8 T cells in Susac syndrome (dated by TCRdb to the late 2010s). The library was prepared using the immunoSEQ multiplex PCR assay. RNA was extracted with the RNeasy kit and about 0.5 to 1 ug was reverse transcribed using random hexamers. The raw public data were reprocessed by TCRdb itself: fastp quality trimming at Q25, MiXCR clonotype calling, in-frame beta chains only. All rows with the same CDR3 protein become a single entry with the most common DNA and genes. Within this sample are some 150,000 distinct CDR3 sequences, with more than 85% of them counted one time only. The top ten clones comprise about 0.14% of the sample. The material sequenced was CD4+ T cells from PBMCs. Receptors originate from a human donor with Susac syndrome.

The chain couples TRBV30 to TRBJ1-4, with D possibly TRBD1 on 6 matching bases. The CDR3 is made up of 13 amino acids. The germline V gene has CDR1 GTSNPN and CDR2 SVGIG (reference sequence). Trimming removed 1 base at V and 8 bases at J, with 11 bases between. The CDR3 here is CAWSEGTLEKLFF. The CDR3 bases are TGTGCCTGGAGTGAAGGGACACTCGAAAAACTGTTTTTT.

This chain joins TRBV29-1 and TRBJ2-2; unclear D gene. Deletions cut 4 bases from V and 6 bases from J, with 9 bases between. The germline V gene encodes CDR1 SQVTM and CDR2 ANQGSEA. This CDR3 spans 12 amino acids. For the CDR3, the DNA is TGCAGCGTTGGACTCGTCGCCGGGGAGCTGTTTTTT. Its protein product is CSVGLVAGELFF.

This clonotype was recorded once. The gene calls are TRBV27 and TRBJ1-2, with D tentatively TRBD1 (5 bases). The germline V and J ends were trimmed by 5 bases and 5 bases, with 12 bases remaining between them. Germline loops: CDR1 MNHEY, CDR2 SMNVEV (reference sequence). The CDR3 is 13 amino acids. DNA for the CDR3: TGTGCCAGCAGTAGAGGACAACAGTATGGCTACACCTTC. This translates into CASSRGQQYGYTF.

The gene calls are TRBV4-2 and TRBJ2-1; unclear D gene. From germline, CDR1 is LGHNA and CDR2 YNFKEQ. The V end lost 1 base, the J end lost 0 bases, and 10 bases lay between the germline ends. The CDR3 contains 16 residues. The CDR3 sequence: CASSQAPRVSYNEQFF. The DNA for the CDR3 is TGTGCCAGCAGCCAAGCCCCTCGGGTCTCCTACAATGAGCAGTTCTTC.

The V call is TRBV5-6, the J call TRBJ1-2, with D perhaps TRBD1 (5 bases). Germline V lookup: CDR1 SGHDT, CDR2 YYEEEE. There are 14 residues in the CDR3. Between the trimmed V and J ends, which lost 3 bases and 5 bases, there was a span of 14 bases. The CDR3 coding sequence is TGTGCCAGCAGCTGGATGACAGATTCTTATGGCTACACCTTC. As protein: CASSWMTDSYGYTF.

V gene TRBV20-1 combines with J gene TRBJ2-1; D is ambiguous. CDR3 length: 16 residues. V lost 6 bases and J lost 6, with 24 bases in between. Germline loops: CDR1 DFQATT, CDR2 SNEGSKA (reference sequence). For the CDR3, the DNA is TGCAGTGCCCCCCGGGCGGCAGCCCAAGGGTCCAATGAGCAGTTCTTC. Translating gives CSAPRAAAQGSNEQFF.

This sequence joins TRBV7-9 and TRBJ2-3, with no clear D. V lost 1 base, J lost 2 bases, and 10 bases lay in between. The CDR3 is 15 amino acids. The germline V gene has CDR1 SEHNR and CDR2 FQNEAQ (reference sequence). The CDR3 spells CASSLDWRTTDTQYF. In nucleotides, the CDR3 is TGTGCCAGCAGCTTAGATTGGCGGACCACAGATACGCAGTATTTT.

The genes are TRBV30 and TRBJ1-5, with D possibly being TRBD1 (5 bases). The germline V gene has CDR1 GTSNPN and CDR2 SVGIG (reference sequence). The V gene lost 2 bases and the J gene lost 4 bases, with 9 bases spanning the gap. This CDR3 is 13 amino acids long. The CDR3 region is CAWSRDANQPQHF. Written as DNA, the CDR3 is TGTGCCTGGAGTCGGGACGCTAATCAGCCCCAGCATTTT.

This chain connects TRBV18 to TRBJ2-4; D may match TRBD1 or TRBD2 (5 bases each). Deletions cut 2 bases from V and 3 bases from J, with 17 bases between. CDR3 length: 17 amino acids. Germline CDR1 reads KGHSH; CDR2 reads LQKENI. CDR3 sequence (DNA): TGTGCCAGCTCACCATCGGATCGAGGGACGGGCAAAAACATTCAGTACTTC. Translating it yields CASSPSDRGTGKNIQYF.

This sequence joins TRBV9 and TRBJ2-3; no clear D. Germline V gives CDR1 SGDLS, CDR2 YYNGEE. The CDR3 is 15 amino acids. Trimming left V 0 bases short and J 0 bases short, with 8 bases between. The CDR3 sequence is CASSVEGSSTDTQYF. As DNA, the CDR3 is TGTGCCAGCAGCGTAGAAGGATCGAGCACAGATACGCAGTATTTT.

This sequence joins TRBV3-1 and TRBJ1-1; D is uncertain. V lost 4 bases, J lost 0 bases, and 6 bases lay in between. Germline V gene data show CDR1 as LGHDT and CDR2 as YNNKEL (reference sequence). The CDR3 loop spans 13 amino acids. As DNA, the CDR3 is TGTGCCAGCAGCCCCAGTATGAACACTGAAGCTTTCTTT. Its translation: CASSPSMNTEAFF.

The chain combines TRBV4-1 with TRBJ2-2; 7 bases are a match to TRBD1. The junction had 2 bases not matched to a gene; V was cut back by 2 bases and J by 5 bases. The CDR3 is 14 amino acids. CDR1 is MGHRA and CDR2 is YSYEKL in the germline V gene. CDR3 bases: TGCGCCAGCAGCCAACCACAGGGGACCGGGGAGCTGTTTTTT. It translates to CASSQPQGTGELFF.

This rearrangement joins TRBV4-1 to TRBJ1-2; TRBD1 might be the D (6 bases). There are 14 residues in the CDR3. V was pared by 3 bases and J by 3 bases, with 11 bases between. From germline, CDR1 is MGHRA and CDR2 YSYEKL. The CDR3 nucleotides are TGCGCCAGCAGCCACCCACCAGGGGACTATGGCTACACCTTC. This translates into CASSHPPGDYGYTF.

This clonotype was recorded a few times. The rearrangement links TRBV20-1 to TRBJ1-2; D is possibly TRBD1 (5 bases). V shed 3 bases and J shed 2 bases, with 16 bases lying between them. The CDR3 loop spans 15 amino acids. The germline CDR1 and CDR2 sequences are DFQATT and SNEGSKA (reference sequence). The CDR3 nucleotides are TGCAGTGCTAGTCCCCCTACCCGGGGCAACTATGGCTACACCTTC. It codes for CSASPPTRGNYGYTF.

This sequence joins TRBV14 and TRBJ1-2; D is possibly TRBD1 (6 bases). V was shortened by 2 bases and J by 4 bases, with 14 bases between the two germline ends. Germline-derived CDR1 and CDR2 are SGHDN and FVKESK. This CDR3 is 15 amino acids long. In nucleotides, the CDR3 is TGTGCCAGCAGCCAATACCGGGACATTTCCTATGGCTACACCTTC. It specifies CASSQYRDISYGYTF.

The chain employs TRBV29-1 and TRBJ1-1; 7 bases align to TRBD1. The CDR3 is 13 amino acids. V shed 6 bases, J shed 3 bases, and the junction held 7 bases outside the gene matches. Germline values: CDR1 SQVTM, CDR2 ANQGSEA. The CDR3 loop is CSVGGTADTEAFF. Here the CDR3 DNA reads TGCAGCGTCGGGGGGACAGCAGACACTGAAGCTTTCTTT. The entire variable domain, with the rest obtained from reference TRBV29-1 and TRBJ1-1, is as follows: SAVISQKPSRDICQRGTSLTIQCQVDSQVTMMFWYRQQPGQSLTLIATANQGSEATYESGFVIDKFPISRPNLTFSTLTVSNMSPEDSSIYLCSVGGTADTEAFFGQGTRLTVV.

This chain connects TRBV5-6 to TRBJ2-1, with a tentative D call TRBD2 (7 bases). There are 14 residues in the CDR3. V lost 4 bases to trimming and J lost 7 bases, with 15 bases between them. Germline loops: CDR1 SGHDT, CDR2 YYEEEE. The CDR3 loop is CASSPRGGSNEQFF. As DNA, the CDR3 is TGTGCCAGCAGCCCTAGGGGGGGCTCTAATGAGCAGTTCTTC.

The CDR3 DNA follows: TGTGCCAGCAGCCACGGACAGACGAACACTGAAGCTTTCTTT. Translating gives CASSHGQTNTEAFF. The chain uses TRBV3-1 and TRBJ1-1; maybe TRBD1 (6 bases). Trimming pared 3 bases from V and 1 base from J, leaving 9 bases between. CDR1 and CDR2 (germline): LGHDT, YNNKEL (reference sequence). The CDR3 is 14 residues long.

The gene calls are TRBV2 and TRBJ1-5, with D unresolved. V dropped 2 bases and J dropped 1 base, with 9 bases sitting between them. This CDR3 comprises 15 residues. CDR1 SNHLY and CDR2 FYNNEI come from the germline V gene. CDR3 coding DNA: TGTGCCAGCAGTGAACAACGCAGCAGCAATCAGCCCCAGCATTTT. Protein: CASSEQRSSNQPQHF.